A selection of T cell receptor beta chains follows, all from one sample in a study of blood T cell repertoires in COVID-19. Clones were read by immunoSEQ multiplex PCR, and TCRdb kept only the in-frame ones, dropping some. The sample shows approximately 440,000 clones, about nine tenths of them seen only once. The source material was PBMCs or T cells enriched from blood (not recorded which). These TCRs come from a woman under 30 who had recovered from COVID-19. Each CDR3 is given with its conserved first and last residue. D genes are given only for firm matches. Not all rows give a size; the values are once, few, many and, for expanded clones, a class.

V	J	D	size	CDR3	DNA
TRBV7-2	TRBJ2-1	-	-	CASSLGLYNEQFF	TGTGCCAGCAGCTTAGGTCTTTACAATGAGCAGTTCTTC
TRBV18	TRBJ2-5	-	-	CASLPGDGETQYF	TGTGCCAGCCTACCGGGTGACGGGGAGACCCAGTACTTC
TRBV5-1	TRBJ2-5	-	-	CASSLTGEVGETQYF	TGCGCCAGCAGCTTGACGGGGGAGGTGGGAGAGACCCAGTACTTC
TRBV7-2	TRBJ1-5	TRBD1	-	CASSFTGGEQPQHF	TGTGCCAGCAGCTTTACAGGGGGCGAACAGCCCCAGCATTTT
TRBV2	TRBJ2-7	-	-	CASSEGSGFYEQYF	TGTGCCAGCAGTGAAGGGTCAGGATTCTACGAGCAGTACTTC
TRBV19	TRBJ2-5	TRBD1	-	CASSIEEGAGETQYF	TGTGCCAGTAGTATAGAAGAGGGGGCAGGGGAGACCCAGTACTTC
TRBV7-2	TRBJ2-5	TRBD2	-	CASSLAGGAVETQYF	TGTGCCAGCAGCTTGGCGGGGGGGGCCGTAGAGACCCAGTACTTC
TRBV11-2	TRBJ2-2	-	-	CASSLDGGVNTGELFF	TGTGCCAGCAGCTTAGATGGGGGCGTGAACACCGGGGAGCTGTTTTTT
TRBV28	TRBJ1-1	TRBD1	few	CASSVGSTGVYTEAFF	TGTGCCAGCAGTGTTGGGTCGACAGGGGTGTACACTGAAGCTTTCTTT
TRBV21-1	TRBJ2-2	-	once	CASSTRSGTLRTGELFF	TGTGCCAGCAGCACCAGATCCGGGACTCTCAGGACCGGGGAGCTGTTTTTT
TRBV5-6	TRBJ1-1	-	few	CASSPMGADTLIRF	TGTGCCAGCAGCCCGATGGGTGCCGACACCTTGATACGATTT
TRBV30	TRBJ1-4	-	-	CAWSVLSNFREKLFF	TGTGCCTGGAGTGTACTGTCGAATTTCCGTGAAAAACTGTTTTTT
TRBV5-1	TRBJ1-2	-	-	CASSLAARSGYTF	TGCGCCAGCAGCTTGGCAGCGCGAAGTGGCTACACCTTC
TRBV7-2	TRBJ2-1	TRBD2	few	CASSISGGDPYNEQFF	TGTGCCAGCAGCATCAGCGGGGGAGACCCCTACAATGAGCAGTTCTTC
TRBV5-6	TRBJ2-5	TRBD1	once	CASSSTGLVWETQYF	TGTGCCAGCAGCTCGACAGGGTTGGTTTGGGAGACCCAGTACTTC
TRBV5-8	TRBJ1-4	-	-	CASSSGQLFEKLFF	TGTGCCAGCAGCTCCGGACAGTTGTTTGAAAAACTGTTTTTT
TRBV11-3	TRBJ2-3	-	-	CASSRDSGDTQYF	TGTGCCAGCAGCCGGGACTCCGGAGATACGCAGTATTTT
TRBV5-6	TRBJ2-7	TRBD2	few	CASSLQTSGGYEQYF	TGTGCCAGCAGCTTGCAGACTAGCGGGGGATACGAGCAGTACTTC
TRBV6-5	TRBJ1-4	TRBD1	-	CASSYHRGPNEKLFF	TGTGCCAGCAGTTATCACAGGGGCCCTAATGAAAAACTGTTTTTT
TRBV10-3	TRBJ1-6	TRBD1	-	CAISDSGQGSPLHF	TGTGCCATCAGTGATTCTGGACAGGGCTCACCCCTCCACTTT
TRBV18	TRBJ1-2	-	-	CASSPWGGDGYTF	TGTGCCAGCTCACCTTGGGGAGGAGATGGCTACACCTTC
TRBV29-1	TRBJ1-4	-	-	CSVQPSGGGASVDEKLFF	TGCAGCGTTCAGCCCTCGGGGGGTGGGGCCTCGGTGGATGAAAAACTGTTTTTT
TRBV4-1	TRBJ2-5	-	-	CASSQDFEQETQYF	TGCGCCAGCAGCCAAGATTTCGAGCAAGAGACCCAGTACTTC
TRBV7-7	TRBJ1-4	-	-	CASSLGGGFNEKLFF	TGTGCTAGCAGCTTAGGCGGAGGCTTTAATGAAAAACTGTTTTTT
TRBV30	TRBJ1-2	-	-	CAWQTGHLNYGYTF	TGTGCCTGGCAGACGGGACACCTTAACTATGGCTACACCTTC
TRBV11-2	TRBJ1-2	TRBD1	-	CASSLDTGGRGYTF	TGTGCCAGCAGCTTAGACACAGGGGGACGAGGCTACACCTTC
TRBV7-2	TRBJ2-5	TRBD1	-	CASSLSRGQETQYF	TGTGCCAGCAGCTTAAGCAGGGGGCAAGAGACCCAGTACTTC
TRBV6-6	TRBJ2-2	TRBD1	-	CASSYSAGGKTGELFF	TGTGCCAGCAGTTACTCGGCAGGGGGCAAAACCGGGGAGCTGTTTTTT
TRBV28	TRBJ1-2	-	-	CASSERQTGGYTF	TGTGCCAGCAGTGAGCGACAGACCGGGGGCTACACCTTC
TRBV5-1	TRBJ2-5	TRBD2	-	CASSGGRTSGQETQYF	TGCGCCAGCAGCGGTGGTCGGACTAGCGGACAAGAGACCCAGTACTTC
TRBV7-9	TRBJ1-4	TRBD1	-	CASSPDRAGTNEKLFF	TGTGCCAGCAGCCCGGACAGGGCCGGAACTAATGAAAAACTGTTTTTT
TRBV3-1/TRBV3-2	TRBJ2-1	-	-	CASSQEALDNEQFF	TGTGCCAGCAGCCAAGAAGCACTGGACAATGAGCAGTTCTTC
TRBV19	TRBJ1-4	-	few	CASSMGLSRTEKLFF	TGTGCCAGTAGTATGGGACTATCTCGAACAGAAAAACTGTTTTTT
TRBV5-1	TRBJ1-1	TRBD1	-	CASSIKVGQVSEAFF	TGCGCCAGCAGCATTAAGGTAGGACAGGTCTCTGAAGCTTTCTTT
TRBV28	TRBJ2-3	-	once	CASKEGSSTDTQYF	TGTGCCAGCAAAGAGGGATCTAGCACAGATACGCAGTATTTT
TRBV7-2	TRBJ2-1	TRBD2	once	CASSTRTSGGAGEQFF	TGTGCCAGCAGCACCAGGACTAGCGGGGGGGCGGGTGAGCAGTTCTTC
TRBV12-5	TRBJ1-2	-	-	CASGLRGDYGYTF	TGTGCTAGTGGTCTTCGGGGTGACTATGGCTACACCTTC
TRBV12-2	TRBJ2-2	-	-	CASRLTTYMGAAGELFF	TGTGCAAGTCGCCTTACCACATACATGGGGGCCGCCGGGGAGCTGTTTTTT
TRBV12-3/TRBV12-4	TRBJ2-7	TRBD1	-	CASSSRGPSEQYF	TGTGCCAGCAGTTCCAGGGGGCCGAGCGAGCAGTACTTC
TRBV12-3/TRBV12-4	TRBJ2-5	-	-	CASSLSAWETQYF	TGTGCCAGCAGTTTATCAGCGTGGGAGACCCAGTACTTC
TRBV9	TRBJ2-5	TRBD1	-	CASSGSGGGGETQYF	TGTGCCAGCAGCGGGTCAGGGGGCGGAGGAGAGACCCAGTACTTC
TRBV3-1/TRBV3-2	TRBJ2-5	-	-	CASSQGVAETQETQYF	TGTGCCAGCAGCCAAGGGGTAGCGGAGACCCAAGAGACCCAGTACTTC
TRBV9	TRBJ2-5	TRBD1	-	CASSPLTGPSAETQYF	TGTGCCAGCAGCCCCCTGACAGGGCCAAGCGCGGAGACCCAGTACTTC
TRBV6-5	TRBJ2-7	-	-	CASSYSIADEQYF	TGTGCCAGCAGTTACTCCATCGCGGACGAGCAGTACTTC
TRBV6-5	TRBJ1-6	-	-	CASYFGGNNSPLHF	TGTGCCAGCTATTTCGGGGGAAATAATTCACCCCTCCACTTT
TRBV7-2	TRBJ2-2	TRBD2	-	CASSLESGGWVGELFF	TGTGCCAGCAGCTTAGAAAGCGGGGGATGGGTCGGGGAGCTGTTTTTT
TRBV12-5	TRBJ2-2	-	-	CASGQFYTGELFF	TGTGCTAGTGGCCAATTTTACACCGGGGAGCTGTTTTTT
TRBV7-3	TRBJ2-1	TRBD2	-	CASSSTAGVTYNEQFF	TGTGCCAGCAGCTCCACAGCGGGGGTTACCTACAATGAGCAGTTCTTC
TRBV5-1	TRBJ2-1	TRBD2	-	CASSAGLAGDNEQFF	TGCGCCAGCAGCGCCGGACTAGCGGGGGACAATGAGCAGTTCTTC
TRBV28	TRBJ1-2	-	-	CASSPGGEGIYGYTF	TGTGCCAGCAGTCCGGGGGGAGAAGGGATCTATGGCTACACCTTC
TRBV5-1	TRBJ2-1	-	-	CASSLESSYNEQFF	TGCGCCAGCAGCTTGGAGAGCTCCTACAATGAGCAGTTCTTC
TRBV5-4	TRBJ2-7	-	once	CASSLQGTLDEQYF	TGTGCCAGCAGCTTACAGGGAACTTTAGACGAGCAGTACTTC
TRBV5-1	TRBJ2-7	-	-	CASRDGQFSYEQYF	TGCGCCAGCAGGGATGGACAGTTTTCTTACGAGCAGTACTTC
TRBV15	TRBJ2-1	TRBD1	-	CATSTRDRGRSDNEQFF	TGTGCCACCAGCACAAGGGACAGGGGGCGGTCGGACAATGAGCAGTTCTTC
TRBV7-2	TRBJ1-5	TRBD1	-	CASSFSGPRGYQPQHF	TGTGCCAGCAGCTTTTCGGGACCCAGGGGGTATCAGCCCCAGCATTTT